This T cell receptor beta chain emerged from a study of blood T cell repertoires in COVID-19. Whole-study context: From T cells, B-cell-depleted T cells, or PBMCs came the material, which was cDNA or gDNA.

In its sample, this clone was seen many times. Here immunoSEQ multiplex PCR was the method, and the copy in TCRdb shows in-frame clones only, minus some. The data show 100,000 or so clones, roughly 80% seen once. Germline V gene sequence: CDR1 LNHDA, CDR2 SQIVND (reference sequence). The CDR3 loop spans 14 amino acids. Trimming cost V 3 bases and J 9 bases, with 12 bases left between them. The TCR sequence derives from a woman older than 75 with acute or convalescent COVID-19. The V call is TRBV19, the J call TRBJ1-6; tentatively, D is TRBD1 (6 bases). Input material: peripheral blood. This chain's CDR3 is CASSIDRSLSPLHF. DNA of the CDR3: TGTGCCAGTAGTATCGACAGGAGCCTTTCACCCCTCCACTTT.